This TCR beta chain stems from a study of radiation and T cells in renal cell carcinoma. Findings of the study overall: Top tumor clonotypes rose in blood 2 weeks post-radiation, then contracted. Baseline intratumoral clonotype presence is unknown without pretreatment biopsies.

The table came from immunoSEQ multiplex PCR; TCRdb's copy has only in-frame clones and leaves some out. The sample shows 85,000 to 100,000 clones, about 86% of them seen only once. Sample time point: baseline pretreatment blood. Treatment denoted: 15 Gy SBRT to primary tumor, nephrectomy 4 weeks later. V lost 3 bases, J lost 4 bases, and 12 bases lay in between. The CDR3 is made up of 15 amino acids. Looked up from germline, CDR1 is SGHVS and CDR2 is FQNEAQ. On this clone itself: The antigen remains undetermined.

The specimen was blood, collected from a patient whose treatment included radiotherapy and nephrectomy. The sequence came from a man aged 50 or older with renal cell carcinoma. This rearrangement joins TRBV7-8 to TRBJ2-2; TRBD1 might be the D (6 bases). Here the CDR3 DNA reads TGTGCCAGCAGCTTGAGGGGGTCGGGCACCGGGGAGCTGTTTTTT. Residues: CASSLRGSGTGELFF. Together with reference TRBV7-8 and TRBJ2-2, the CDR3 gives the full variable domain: GAGVSQSPRYKVAKRGQDVALRCDPISGHVSLFWYQQALGQGPEFLTYFQNEAQLDKSGLPSDRFFAERPEGSVSTLKIQRTQQEDSAVYLCASSLRGSGTGELFFGEGSRLTVL.